Below, one T cell receptor beta chain is given with its context. Its antigen remains unidentified. Germline loops: CDR1 SQVTM, CDR2 ANQGSEA. The CDR3 has 11 amino acids. This entry comes from a study of T cells expressing NK-cell markers. About the study: Within the sequenced cohort of eight donors, seven exhibited HCMV seropositivity and one was seronegative. Overall study findings and caveats: For a few donors, these clonotypes were likewise the leading ones in the CD3+CD56-NKG2C+ fraction. Dominant NKG2C+ clonotypes accounted for about 1.0-8% of CD8+ T cells in about six donors.

5'RACE template switching with UMIs produced the TCR beta cDNA. With the 5' RACE reads reprocessed, TCRdb shows one record per CDR3 protein and no DNA. The table counts 500,000 or so distinct CDR3 sequences; approximately 4% lies in the top ten. The sequenced material came from blood T cells: a sorted CD56 or NKG2C T cell subset, CD4+ or CD8+ T cells, or bulk PBMC T cells (not recorded which). The chain couples TRBV29-1 to TRBJ1-2; TCRdb gives TRBD1 as the D gene, but with no DNA this cannot be confirmed. This receptor was identified in a young man in good health. CDR3 loop: CSARGQSGYTF.